Sequencing of this T cell receptor (beta chain) was carried out in a study of neoadjuvant nivolumab and ipilimumab in lung cancer (dated by TCRdb to the early 2020s). Notes on the research overall: Nivolumab was administered intravenously at 3 mg/kg on days 1, 15 and 29, and in the combination arm ipilimumab 1 mg/kg was added on day 1 only. In the trial, 40 to 45 patients with operable NSCLC were treated, of whom 23 were randomized to nivolumab monotherapy and roughly 21 to nivolumab plus ipilimumab. TCR repertoires in pretherapy (baseline) peripheral blood were compared with TCR repertoires in tumors resected at surgery after neoadjuvant immune checkpoint blockade. Matched pretherapy and resected tumor pairs were analyzed for seven patients: four treated with nivolumab and three with nivolumab plus ipilimumab. The major pathologic response (MPR) rate in the intention-to-treat population in each study arm was designated as the primary trial endpoint.

The CDR3 goes from the cysteine to the phenylalanine over 15 residues. The sequence is cut down to CDR3 DNA, 45 bases in frame from base 1. For CDR1 and CDR2, the germline V gene (reference sequence) lists MNHEY and SMNVEV. Trimming takes 1 base off V and 3 bases off J; junction bases not matched to a gene: 3. The time point label, read with the paper, signifies: at surgical resection after neoadjuvant nivolumab +/- ipilimumab. The samples were obtained from NEOSTAR, a phase 2 randomized trial that tested neoadjuvant nivolumab or nivolumab plus ipilimumab, followed by surgery, in operable NSCLC. As concerns this clone: Its antigen remains unidentified. No base-level quality is on record; no much larger clone is a single base apart.

The method was the immunoSEQ multiplex PCR assay. The paper's data handling went like this. Repertoires were summarized by richness and clonality, and significantly expanded and contracted clones were identified between pre- and post-therapy samples. The immuneACCESS repertoire file appears here via TCRdb, limited to in-frame rearrangements. These files lack a portion of the clones; in checked studies, under half of the deficit traces to unresolved V genes, and the cause of the others is not known. V and J calls and clone size are copied from that table; D and trimming were computed from the DNA. The sample table contains some 17,000 clones; only one count was recorded for roughly three quarters of them. The ten largest clones represent around 7.3% of the sample. Study-level results and caveats: No significant correlation was found between TCR clonality and pathologic tumor regression, and only one major-pathologic-response sample was available for the clonality analysis. TCR richness in pretherapy blood showed a positive correlation with richness in tumors resected after neoadjuvant therapy (Spearman R ≈ 0.8). TCR richness and clonality were greater in resected tumors than in tumor-adjacent uninvolved lung, and increases were seen in more dual-therapy-treated tumors. A small number of samples was subjected to TCR sequencing. From pretherapy to surgery, tumor T-cell richness and clonality increased in three of three dual-therapy tumors but in only two of four nivolumab-treated tumors.

The rearranged segments are TRBV27 and TRBJ1-2, with 9 central nucleotides matching TRBD1. The sample was tumor tissue, taken after neoadjuvant nivolumab, alone or with ipilimumab, at or shortly before surgery. The receptor was derived from an adult with non-small cell lung cancer. CDR3 region: CASSLLGQGHYGYTF. The base sequence is TGTGCCAGCAGTTTATTGGGACAGGGCCACTATGGCTACACCTTC.